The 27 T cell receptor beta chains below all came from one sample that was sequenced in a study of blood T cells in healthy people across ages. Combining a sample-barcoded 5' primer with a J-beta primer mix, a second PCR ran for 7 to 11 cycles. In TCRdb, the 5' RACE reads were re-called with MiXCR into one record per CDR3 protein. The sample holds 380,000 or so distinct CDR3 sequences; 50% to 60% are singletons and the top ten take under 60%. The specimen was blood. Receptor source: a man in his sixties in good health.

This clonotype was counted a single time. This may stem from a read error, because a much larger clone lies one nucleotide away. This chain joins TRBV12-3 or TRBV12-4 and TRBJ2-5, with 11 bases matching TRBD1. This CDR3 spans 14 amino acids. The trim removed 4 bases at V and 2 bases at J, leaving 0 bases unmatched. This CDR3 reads CASSWDRGQETQYF. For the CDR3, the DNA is TGTGCCAGCAGTTGGGACAGGGGGCAAGAGACCCAGTACTTC.

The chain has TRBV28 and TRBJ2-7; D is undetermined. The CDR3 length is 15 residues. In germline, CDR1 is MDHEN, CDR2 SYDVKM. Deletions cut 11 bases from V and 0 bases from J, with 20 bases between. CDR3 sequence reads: CACNPFGSSSYEQYF. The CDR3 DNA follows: TGTGCCTGCAATCCCTTCGGCAGCTCCTCCTACGAGCAGTACTTC.

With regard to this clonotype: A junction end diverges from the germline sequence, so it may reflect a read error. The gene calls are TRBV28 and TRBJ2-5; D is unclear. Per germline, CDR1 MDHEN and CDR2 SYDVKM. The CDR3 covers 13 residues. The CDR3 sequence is CASSLSYQEAQYF. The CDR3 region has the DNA TGTGCCAGCAGTTTGAGTTACCAAGAGGCCCAGTACTTC.

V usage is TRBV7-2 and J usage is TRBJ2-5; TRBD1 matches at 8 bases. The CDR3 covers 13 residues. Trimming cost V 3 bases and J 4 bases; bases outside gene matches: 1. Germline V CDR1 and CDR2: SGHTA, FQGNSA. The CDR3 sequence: CASSFGQGETQYF. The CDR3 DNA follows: TGTGCCAGCAGCTTCGGACAGGGAGAGACCCAGTACTTC.

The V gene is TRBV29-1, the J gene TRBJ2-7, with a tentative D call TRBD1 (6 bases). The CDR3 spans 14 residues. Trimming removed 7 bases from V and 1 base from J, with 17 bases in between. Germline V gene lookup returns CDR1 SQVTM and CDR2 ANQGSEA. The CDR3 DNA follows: TGCAGCGCTGTTCTCGGGCAGGGGTCCTACGAGCAGTACTTC. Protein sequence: CSAVLGQGSYEQYF.

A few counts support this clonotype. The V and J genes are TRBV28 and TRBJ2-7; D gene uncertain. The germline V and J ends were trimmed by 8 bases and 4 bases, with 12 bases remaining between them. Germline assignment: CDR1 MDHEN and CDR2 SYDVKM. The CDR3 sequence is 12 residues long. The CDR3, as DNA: TGTGCCAGCGGCTTGGTTGGGTACGAGCAGTACTTC. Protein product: CASGLVGYEQYF.

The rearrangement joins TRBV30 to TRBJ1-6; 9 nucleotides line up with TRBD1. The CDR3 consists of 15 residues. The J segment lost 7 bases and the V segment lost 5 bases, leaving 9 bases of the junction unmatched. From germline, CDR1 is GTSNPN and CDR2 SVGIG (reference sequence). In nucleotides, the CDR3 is TGTGCCTGGCAATCTGTCGGGACAGGGAATTCACCCCTCCACTTT. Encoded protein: CAWQSVGTGNSPLHF.

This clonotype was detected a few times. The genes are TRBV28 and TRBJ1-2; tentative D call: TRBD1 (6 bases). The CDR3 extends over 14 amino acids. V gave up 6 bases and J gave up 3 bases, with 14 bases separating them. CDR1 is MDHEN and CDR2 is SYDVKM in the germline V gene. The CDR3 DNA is TGTGCCAGCAGGAAGGGGGGGGCAGACTATGGCTACACCTTC. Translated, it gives CASRKGGADYGYTF.

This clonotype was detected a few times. The chain's CDR3 is CASWETGSYEQYF. The CDR3 bases are TGCGCCAGCTGGGAAACAGGGAGCTACGAGCAGTACTTC. This chain uses TRBV5-1 with TRBJ2-7; D is perhaps TRBD1 (6 bases). The CDR3 totals 13 residues. The V gene's germline CDR1 is SGHRS and CDR2 YFSETQ. V dropped 7 bases and J dropped 3 bases, with 14 bases sitting between them. The full variable domain, rest sourced from reference TRBV5-1 and TRBJ2-7, is KAGVTQTPRYLIKTRGQQVTLSCSPISGHRSVSWYQQTPGQGLQFLFEYFSETQRNKGNFPGRFSGRQFSNSRSEMNVSTLELGDSALYLCASWETGSYEQYFGPGTRLTVT.

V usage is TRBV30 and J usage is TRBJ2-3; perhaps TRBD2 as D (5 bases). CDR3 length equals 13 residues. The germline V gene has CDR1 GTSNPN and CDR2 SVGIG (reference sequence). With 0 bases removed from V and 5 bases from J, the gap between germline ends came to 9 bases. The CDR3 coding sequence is TGTGCCTGGAGTGTTGGTGAGGGAGATACGCAGTATTTT. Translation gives CAWSVGEGDTQYF.

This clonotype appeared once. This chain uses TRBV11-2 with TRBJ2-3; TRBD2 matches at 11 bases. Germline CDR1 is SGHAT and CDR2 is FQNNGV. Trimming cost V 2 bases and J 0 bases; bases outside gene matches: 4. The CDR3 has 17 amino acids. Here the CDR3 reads CASSLLAGGRSTDTQYF. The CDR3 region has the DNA TGTGCCAGCAGCTTACTAGCGGGAGGTCGGAGCACAGATACGCAGTATTTT. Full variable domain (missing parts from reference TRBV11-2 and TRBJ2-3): EAGVAQSPRYKIIEKRQSVAFWCNPISGHATLYWYQQILGQGPKLLIQFQNNGVVDDSQLPKDRFSAERLKGVDSTLKIQPAKLEDSAVYLCASSLLAGGRSTDTQYFGPGTRLTVL.

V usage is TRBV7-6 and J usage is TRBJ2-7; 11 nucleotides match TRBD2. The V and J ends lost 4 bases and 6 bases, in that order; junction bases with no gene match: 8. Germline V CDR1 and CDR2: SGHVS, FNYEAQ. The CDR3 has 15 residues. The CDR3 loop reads CASSSRSGGASEQYF. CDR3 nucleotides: TGTGCCAGCAGCTCCCGTAGCGGGGGGGCTTCCGAGCAGTACTTC.

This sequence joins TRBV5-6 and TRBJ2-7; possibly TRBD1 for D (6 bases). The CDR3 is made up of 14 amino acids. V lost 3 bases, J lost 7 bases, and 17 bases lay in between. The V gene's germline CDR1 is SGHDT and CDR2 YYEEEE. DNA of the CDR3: TGTGCCAGCAGCTGGCAGCAGGGGAACAATGAGCAGTACTTC. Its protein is CASSWQQGNNEQYF.

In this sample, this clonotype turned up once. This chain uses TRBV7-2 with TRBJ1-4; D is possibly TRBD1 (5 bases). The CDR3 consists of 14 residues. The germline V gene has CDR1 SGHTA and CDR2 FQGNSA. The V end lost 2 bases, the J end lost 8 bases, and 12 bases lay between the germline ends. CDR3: CASSLQGNREKLFF. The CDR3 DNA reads TGTGCCAGCAGCTTACAGGGTAATCGAGAAAAACTGTTTTTT.

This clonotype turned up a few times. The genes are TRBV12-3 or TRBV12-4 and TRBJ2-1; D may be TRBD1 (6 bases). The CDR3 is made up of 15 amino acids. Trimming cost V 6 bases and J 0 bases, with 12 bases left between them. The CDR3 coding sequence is TGTGCCAGCAGGCCTAGGGGGACCTCCTACAATGAGCAGTTCTTC. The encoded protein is CASRPRGTSYNEQFF.

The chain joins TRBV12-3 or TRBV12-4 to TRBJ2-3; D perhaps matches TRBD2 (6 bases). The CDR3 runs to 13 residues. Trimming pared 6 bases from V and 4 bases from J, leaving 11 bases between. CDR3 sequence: CASSIAVPDTQYF. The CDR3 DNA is TGTGCCAGCAGCATAGCGGTCCCAGATACGCAGTATTTT.

The CDR3 reads CASSAGGVDRGREETQYF. The CDR3 bases are TGTGCCAGCAGCGCCGGCGGGGTTGACAGGGGGCGCGAGGAGACCCAGTACTTC. The chain couples TRBV7-2 to TRBJ2-5, with TRBD1 matching over 10 bases. The CDR3 consists of 18 residues. After removal of 5 bases from V and 5 bases from J, the junction contained 17 bases not matched to a gene. Germline-derived CDR1 and CDR2 are SGHTA and FQGNSA.

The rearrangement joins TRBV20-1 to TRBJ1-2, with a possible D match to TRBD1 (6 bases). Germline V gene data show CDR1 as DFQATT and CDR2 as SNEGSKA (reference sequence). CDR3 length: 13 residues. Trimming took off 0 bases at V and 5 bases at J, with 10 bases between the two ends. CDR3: CSARDQRGYGYTF. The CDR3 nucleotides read TGCAGTGCTAGAGATCAGAGGGGGTATGGCTACACCTTC.

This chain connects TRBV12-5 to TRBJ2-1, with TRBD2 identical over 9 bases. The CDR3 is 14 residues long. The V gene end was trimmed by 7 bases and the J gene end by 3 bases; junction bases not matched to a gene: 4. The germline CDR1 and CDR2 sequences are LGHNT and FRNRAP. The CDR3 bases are TGTGCTAGTGCGGCGGGAGGGTTCTACAATGAGCAGTTCTTC. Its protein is CASAAGGFYNEQFF.

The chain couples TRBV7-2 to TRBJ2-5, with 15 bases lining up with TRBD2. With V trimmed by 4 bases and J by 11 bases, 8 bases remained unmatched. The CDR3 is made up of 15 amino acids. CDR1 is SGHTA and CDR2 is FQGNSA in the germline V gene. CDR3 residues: CASSSGLAGGSEQYF. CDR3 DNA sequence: TGTGCCAGCAGCTCCGGACTAGCGGGAGGGAGTGAGCAGTACTTC.

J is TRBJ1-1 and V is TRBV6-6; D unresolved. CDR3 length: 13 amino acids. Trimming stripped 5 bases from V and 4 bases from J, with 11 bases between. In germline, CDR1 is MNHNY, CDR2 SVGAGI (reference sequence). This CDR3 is CASSDGAGTEAFF. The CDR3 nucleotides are TGTGCCAGCAGTGACGGTGCGGGCACTGAAGCTTTCTTT.

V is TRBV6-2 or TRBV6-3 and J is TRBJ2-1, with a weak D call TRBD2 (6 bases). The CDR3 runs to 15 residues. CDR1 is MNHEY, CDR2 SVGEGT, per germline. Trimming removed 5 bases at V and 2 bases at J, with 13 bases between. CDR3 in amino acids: CASSADYLPYNEQFF. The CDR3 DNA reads TGTGCCAGCAGTGCGGACTACCTCCCCTACAATGAGCAGTTCTTC.

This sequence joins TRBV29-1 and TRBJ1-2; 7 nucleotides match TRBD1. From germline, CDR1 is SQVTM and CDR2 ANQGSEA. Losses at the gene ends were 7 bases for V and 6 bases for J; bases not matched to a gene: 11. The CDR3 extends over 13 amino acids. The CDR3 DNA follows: TGCAGCGCCCAGGACAGGCCCGGGGATGGCTACACCTTC. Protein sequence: CSAQDRPGDGYTF.

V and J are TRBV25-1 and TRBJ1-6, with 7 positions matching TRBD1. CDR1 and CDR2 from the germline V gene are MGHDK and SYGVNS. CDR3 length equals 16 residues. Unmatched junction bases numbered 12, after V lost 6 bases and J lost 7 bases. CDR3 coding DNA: TGTGCCAGCAGAGAGCAAAGGACAGGCCTGAATTCACCCCTCCACTTT. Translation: CASREQRTGLNSPLHF.

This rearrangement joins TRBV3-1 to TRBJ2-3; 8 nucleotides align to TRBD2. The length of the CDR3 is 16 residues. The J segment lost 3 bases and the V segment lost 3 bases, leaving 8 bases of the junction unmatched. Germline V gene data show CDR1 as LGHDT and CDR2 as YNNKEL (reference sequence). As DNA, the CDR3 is TGTGCCAGCAGCCAGAGAGCGGGAGCAGAGACAGATACGCAGTATTTT. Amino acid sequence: CASSQRAGAETDTQYF.

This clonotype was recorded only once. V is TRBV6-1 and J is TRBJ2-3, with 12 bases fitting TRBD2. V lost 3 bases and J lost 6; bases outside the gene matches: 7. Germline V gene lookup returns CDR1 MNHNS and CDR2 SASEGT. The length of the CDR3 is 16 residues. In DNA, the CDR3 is TGTGCCAGCAGTGAGCGGGCTAGCGGGGGGGCCGATACGCAGTATTTT. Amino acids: CASSERASGGADTQYF.

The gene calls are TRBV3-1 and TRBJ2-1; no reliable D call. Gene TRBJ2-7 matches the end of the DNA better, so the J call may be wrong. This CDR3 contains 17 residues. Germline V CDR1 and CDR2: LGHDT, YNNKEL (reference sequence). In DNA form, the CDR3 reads TGTGCCAGCAGCCAAGATTTTCCCCAGCCCTATTACAATGAGCAGTACTTC. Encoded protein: CASSQDFPQPYYNEQYF.